The TCR beta chain under discussion was sequenced for a study of CD8 T cells in ankylosing spondylitis. Whole-study results and caveats: Some of these motif variants have turned up before, in reports on reactive arthritis synovial fluid and blood. Reportedly, matched ankylosing spondylitis synovial fluid was significantly enriched for disease-linked clones. Roughly eight highly homologous variants made up a TCR beta motif that seemed to typify ankylosing spondylitis blood. As for the disease-linked clones, they showed a CD8+ phenotype and occurred at relatively low frequencies in peripheral blood.

Generation of TCR beta libraries employed quantitative 5'-RACE incorporating molecular barcodes. From the 5' RACE reads, TCRdb called clonotypes with MiXCR, one entry per CDR3 protein. The table has fewer than 500,000 distinct CDR3 sequences, 26% seen once. A remark on this clonotype: Its antigen is undetermined.

Germline V gene lookup returns CDR1 SGHRS and CDR2 YFSETQ. The ends were cut back, 0 bases at V and 0 bases at J, with 6 bases in the middle. The CDR3 consists of 15 residues. The V gene is TRBV5-1, the J gene TRBJ2-2, with D unresolved. The clonotype comes from a male donor with ankylosing spondylitis. Sequencing used blood, either unsorted or a sorted T cell fraction (not recorded which). CDR3 in DNA: TGCGCCAGCAGCTTGGGGGATCCGAACACCGGGGAGCTGTTTTTT. As protein: CASSLGDPNTGELFF.